The 32 T cell receptor beta chains reported below all come from one sample, sequenced in a study of blood T cell repertoires in COVID-19. The data were produced by immunoSEQ multiplex PCR, yet TCRdb's version contains in-frame clones alone and is incomplete. The sample carries some 350,000 clones, 90% recorded once. The specimen was peripheral blood. Source of these receptors: a young man with active or convalescent COVID-19.

The rearrangement uses TRBV6-2 or TRBV6-3 and TRBJ1-3, with 7 bases fitting TRBD1. CDR3 length: 17 amino acids. Germline assignment: CDR1 MNHEY and CDR2 SVGEGT. J was trimmed by 0 bases and V by 6 bases; bases with no gene match: 11. CDR3 region: CASSPYGQAYSGNTIYF. The DNA of the CDR3 is TGTGCCAGCAGCCCCTATGGACAGGCCTACTCTGGAAACACCATATATTTT.

The chain combines TRBV6-5 with TRBJ2-2, with D unresolved. Germline V gene data show CDR1 as MNHEY and CDR2 as SVGAGI. V lost 5 bases to trimming and J lost 3 bases, with 10 bases between them. The CDR3 spans 14 residues. The CDR3 bases are TGTGCCAGCAGTATCGGGTTGGACACCGGGGAGCTGTTTTTT. It encodes CASSIGLDTGELFF.

The rearrangement joins TRBV28 to TRBJ1-1; D is unclear. In germline, CDR1 is MDHEN, CDR2 SYDVKM. V shed 1 base and J shed 7 bases, with 10 bases lying between them. CDR3 size: 13 residues. The chain's CDR3 is CASSLYRASEAFF. The CDR3 DNA is TGTGCCAGCAGTTTATATAGAGCAAGTGAAGCTTTCTTT.

This chain connects TRBV7-9 to TRBJ1-1; TRBD1 is a possible D gene (5 bases). Germline loops: CDR1 SEHNR, CDR2 FQNEAQ (reference sequence). CDR3 length: 13 amino acids. Trimming removed 5 bases at V and 10 bases at J, with 17 bases between. The CDR3 here is CASSPPAPQGAFF. The CDR3, as DNA: TGTGCCAGCAGCCCTCCCGCTCCCCAGGGAGCTTTCTTT.

The chain links TRBV21-1 to TRBJ2-5; the table names TRBD1, a call not compared with the DNA. TRBV21-1 is designated a pseudogene. This CDR3 has 9 residues. The CDR3 bases are TGTGCCAGCAAGGACAGGGAGTACTTC. Its protein is CASKDREYF.

The chain joins TRBV20-1 to TRBJ2-5; TRBD2 matches at 12 bases. V shed 3 bases, J shed 2 bases, and the junction held 4 bases outside the gene matches. There are 15 residues in the CDR3. CDR1 is DFQATT, CDR2 SNEGSKA, per germline (reference sequence). The CDR3 nucleotides read TGCAGTGCTAGTACTAGCGGGAGGTTGCAAGAGACCCAGTACTTC. Amino acids: CSASTSGRLQETQYF.

The chain uses TRBV6-6 and TRBJ1-6, with 7 nucleotides matching TRBD1. From germline, CDR1 is MNHNY and CDR2 SVGAGI (reference sequence). CDR3 length equals 16 residues. Unmatched junction bases numbered 14, after V lost 7 bases and J lost 8 bases. CDR3 nucleotide sequence: TGTGCCAGCAACCCAACCGATACAGGGGCCCATTCACCCCTCCACTTT. Its protein product is CASNPTDTGAHSPLHF.

The rearrangement uses TRBV5-1 and TRBJ1-6; D not certain. The CDR3 length is 14 residues. The germline V gene encodes CDR1 SGHRS and CDR2 YFSETQ. V lost 1 base and J lost 6, with 8 bases in between. CDR3 loop: CASSLQAPNSPLHF. The CDR3 nucleotides are TGCGCCAGCAGCTTGCAGGCACCTAATTCACCCCTCCACTTT.

The chain uses TRBV19 and TRBJ1-6; 7 nucleotides agree with TRBD1. Germline assignment: CDR1 LNHDA and CDR2 SQIVND (reference sequence). The CDR3 totals 17 residues. After removal of 4 bases from V and 3 bases from J, the junction contained 9 bases not matched to a gene. The CDR3 coding sequence is TGTGCCAGTAGTAGGTCGGGACAGAGCTACTATAATTCACCCCTCCACTTT. Encoded protein: CASSRSGQSYYNSPLHF.

V usage is TRBV29-1 and J usage is TRBJ1-2; D might be TRBD1 (6 bases). The CDR3 is 13 amino acids. V lost 7 bases and J lost 4, with 16 bases in between. Germline-derived CDR1 and CDR2 are SQVTM and ANQGSEA. The CDR3 DNA reads TGCAGCGGCACAGTTGGGACAACCTATGGCTACACCTTC. As protein: CSGTVGTTYGYTF. The full variable domain, in which reference TRBV29-1 and TRBJ1-2 provide the parts outside the CDR3, is SAVISQKPSRDICQRGTSLTIQCQVDSQVTMMFWYRQQPGQSLTLIATANQGSEATYESGFVIDKFPISRPNLTFSTLTVSNMSPEDSSIYLCSGTVGTTYGYTFGSGTRLTVV.

The V call is TRBV7-8, the J call TRBJ1-1; the match to TRBD1 covers 7 bases. Germline V gene sequence: CDR1 SGHVS, CDR2 FQNEAQ. V shed 5 bases, J shed 1 base, and the junction held 7 bases outside the gene matches. This CDR3 has 15 residues. The CDR3 region is CASSPGQTQNTEAFF. CDR3 DNA sequence: TGTGCCAGCAGCCCGGGACAGACTCAGAACACTGAAGCTTTCTTT.

To note about this clone: This sample includes further DNA sequences coding for the same CDR3. The genes are TRBV28 and TRBJ2-1, with 8 positions matching TRBD1. The length of the CDR3 is 15 residues. The V gene's germline CDR1 is MDHEN and CDR2 SYDVKM. V lost 6 bases, J lost 3 bases, and 7 bases stayed unmatched. Here the CDR3 reads CASSRAGTGYNEQFF. CDR3 nucleotides: TGTGCCAGCAGCCGGGCCGGGACAGGCTACAATGAGCAGTTCTTC.

V gene TRBV28 combines with J gene TRBJ1-2, with D possibly TRBD1 on 6 matching bases. CDR3 length: 16 amino acids. Germline lookup yields CDR1 MDHEN and CDR2 SYDVKM. Between the trimmed V and J ends, which lost 7 bases and 3 bases, there was a span of 21 bases. CDR3 sequence reads: CASTVMVQGIYYGYTF. The CDR3 nucleotides are TGTGCCAGCACAGTTATGGTCCAGGGGATATACTATGGCTACACCTTC.

The CDR3 sequence: CASSRLPWEKLFF. The CDR3 DNA reads TGCGCCAGCAGCCGACTTCCTTGGGAAAAACTGTTTTTT. V gene TRBV4-1 combines with J gene TRBJ1-4; D unclear. Trimming cost V 4 bases and J 8 bases, with 11 bases left between them. Looked up from germline, CDR1 is MGHRA and CDR2 is YSYEKL. The CDR3 covers 13 residues.

The chain employs TRBV30 and TRBJ1-6, with a tentative D call TRBD1 (6 bases). V lost 5 bases, J lost 9 bases, and 14 bases lay in between. Germline values: CDR1 GTSNPN, CDR2 SVGIG (reference sequence). The CDR3 covers 13 residues. DNA for the CDR3: TGTGCCTGGGACGCAACAGGGATTTCACCCCTCCACTTT. Its protein product is CAWDATGISPLHF.

The V and J genes are TRBV6-1 and TRBJ2-7, with D possibly matching TRBD2 (6 bases). Trimming took 3 bases from V and 0 from J, leaving 9 bases between them. Germline CDR1 reads MNHNS; CDR2 reads SASEGT. This CDR3 comprises 14 residues. CDR3: CASSDAGLSYEQYF. The CDR3 nucleotides are TGTGCCAGCAGTGACGCGGGACTCTCCTACGAGCAGTACTTC.

This rearrangement joins TRBV4-1 to TRBJ1-5, with a tentative D call TRBD1 (5 bases). Germline V CDR1 and CDR2: MGHRA, YSYEKL. V shed 3 bases and J shed 2 bases, with 11 bases lying between them. This CDR3 region has 15 residues. The CDR3 DNA reads TGCGCCAGCAGCCATTATGGGGCAGGCAATCAGCCCCAGCATTTT. This sequence encodes CASSHYGAGNQPQHF.

This chain links TRBV28 with TRBJ2-7, with a possible D match to TRBD1 (5 bases). The CDR3 runs to 15 residues. Trimming pared 1 base from V and 0 bases from J, leaving 10 bases between. The germline V gene has CDR1 MDHEN and CDR2 SYDVKM. CDR3 protein: CASSLYRTPSYEQYF. The CDR3, as DNA: TGTGCCAGCAGTTTATATCGGACACCCTCCTACGAGCAGTACTTC. The full variable domain, with the rest looked up from reference TRBV28 and TRBJ2-7, is DVKVTQSSRYLVKRTGEKVFLECVQDMDHENMFWYRQDPGLGLRLIYFSYDVKMKEKGDIPEGYSVSREKKERFSLILESASTNQTSMYLCASSLYRTPSYEQYFGPGTRLTVT.

The CDR3 bases are TGTGCCTGGGGCGCGGGGGGCGGTAGCTATGGCTACACCTTC. This gives the protein CAWGAGGGSYGYTF. V is TRBV30 and J is TRBJ1-2; D perhaps matches TRBD1 (6 bases). The germline gives CDR1 GTSNPN, CDR2 SVGIG (reference sequence). The CDR3 is 14 amino acids. Trimming stripped 5 bases from V and 4 bases from J, with 17 bases between. The full variable domain, with the rest looked up from reference TRBV30 and TRBJ1-2, is SQTIHQWPATLVQPVGSPLSLECTVEGTSNPNLYWYRQAAGRGLQLLFYSVGIGQISSEVPQNLSASRPQDRQFILSSKKLLLSDSGFYLCAWGAGGGSYGYTFGSGTRLTVV.

This sequence joins TRBV6-2 or TRBV6-3 and TRBJ1-6, with a tentative D call TRBD1 (5 bases). The germline V gene has CDR1 MNHEY and CDR2 SVGEGT. This CDR3 has 16 residues. Trimming stripped 5 bases from V and 6 bases from J, with 17 bases between. This chain's CDR3 is CASSPGRREGNSPLHF. The CDR3 region has the DNA TGTGCCAGCAGTCCAGGGCGCAGGGAGGGTAATTCACCCCTCCACTTT.

The genes are TRBV27 and TRBJ2-7; D possibly corresponds to TRBD2 (7 bases). CDR1 and CDR2 (germline): MNHEY, SMNVEV (reference sequence). CDR3 length equals 16 residues. V was trimmed by 6 bases and J by 0 bases, leaving 18 bases between them. In DNA, the CDR3 is TGTGCCAGCAGGGAAGGGGGAGGGGCCGACTCCTACGAGCAGTACTTC. This translates into CASREGGGADSYEQYF.

The chain links TRBV9 to TRBJ1-3; D might be TRBD1 (6 bases). CDR3 length equals 20 residues. V was pared by 3 bases and J by 0 bases, with 25 bases between. Germline V CDR1 and CDR2: SGDLS, YYNGEE. In DNA form, the CDR3 reads TGTGCCAGCAGCGCCTCTGGATCGGGACAACGATTTTACTCTGGAAACACCATATATTTT. Translation: CASSASGSGQRFYSGNTIYF.

The chain couples TRBV5-1 to TRBJ2-1; 8 bases line up with TRBD1. This CDR3 has 15 amino acids. Germline V gene lookup returns CDR1 SGHRS and CDR2 YFSETQ. The V gene end was trimmed by 5 bases and the J gene end by 4 bases; junction bases not matched to a gene: 8. CDR3 sequence reads: CASRRRGQEYNEQFF. In DNA, the CDR3 is TGCGCCAGCAGACGAAGGGGACAGGAGTACAATGAGCAGTTCTTC.

V and J are TRBV10-3 and TRBJ1-3; D ambiguous. The CDR3 is 16 amino acids. Germline CDR1 is ENHRY and CDR2 is SYGVKD. V was trimmed by 2 bases and J by 4 bases, leaving 15 bases between them. The CDR3 region has the DNA TGTGCCATCAGTGAGCCGGGGTCACTCTCGGGAAACACCATATATTTT. Translating it yields CAISEPGSLSGNTIYF.

The genes are TRBV29-1 and TRBJ2-1, with D possibly TRBD2 on 6 matching bases. Trimming removed 4 bases at V and 0 bases at J, with 13 bases between. This CDR3 is built from 15 residues. Germline-derived CDR1 and CDR2 are SQVTM and ANQGSEA. The CDR3 sequence: CSVALGGNSYNEQFF. The CDR3 coding sequence is TGCAGCGTTGCGCTCGGAGGGAACTCCTACAATGAGCAGTTCTTC.

The genes are TRBV4-1 and TRBJ2-7, with D possibly matching TRBD1 (6 bases). This CDR3 is built from 19 residues. Germline loops: CDR1 MGHRA, CDR2 YSYEKL. Trimming took off 1 base at V and 1 base at J, with 23 bases between the two ends. This CDR3 reads CASSQGHSEGRDISYEQYF. The CDR3 coding sequence is TGCGCCAGCAGCCAAGGGCACTCAGAAGGCCGGGACATATCCTACGAGCAGTACTTC.

The chain recombines TRBV4-1 with TRBJ2-7; possibly TRBD2 for D (6 bases). V dropped 0 bases and J dropped 4 bases, with 16 bases sitting between them. The V gene's germline CDR1 is MGHRA and CDR2 YSYEKL. CDR3 length equals 16 residues. The CDR3 is CASSQEAGGFRYEQYF. The DNA for the CDR3 is TGCGCCAGCAGCCAAGAGGCCGGGGGATTTCGATACGAGCAGTACTTC.

The rearrangement uses TRBV19 and TRBJ1-1; maybe TRBD1 (5 bases). Trimming cost V 6 bases and J 1 base, with 12 bases left between them. Germline CDR1 LNHDA, CDR2 SQIVND (reference sequence). The CDR3 runs to 14 residues. CDR3 region: CASSEQVKNTEAFF. In DNA form, the CDR3 reads TGTGCCAGTAGCGAACAGGTTAAGAACACTGAAGCTTTCTTT.

The chain employs TRBV20-1 and TRBJ1-6; TRBD1 aligns across 7 bases. This CDR3 spans 16 amino acids. Germline assignment: CDR1 DFQATT and CDR2 SNEGSKA (reference sequence). The trim removed 3 bases at V and 7 bases at J, leaving 12 bases unmatched. For the CDR3, the DNA is TGCAGTGCTAGTCCAATCTCCGGGACAGAGAATTCACCCCTCCACTTT. Translating gives CSASPISGTENSPLHF.

The chain has TRBV28 and TRBJ1-2; TRBD1 is a possible D gene (5 bases). The germline V gene encodes CDR1 MDHEN and CDR2 SYDVKM. The CDR3 runs to 13 residues. V lost 5 bases and J 6 bases, leaving 13 bases between the germline ends. The CDR3 spells CASSQPPQDGYTF. The CDR3 DNA reads as TGTGCCAGCAGTCAACCCCCACAGGATGGCTACACCTTC.

The chain carries TRBV28 and TRBJ2-1, with 9 bases identical to TRBD2. This CDR3 has 15 residues. The germline CDR1 and CDR2 sequences are MDHEN and SYDVKM. V lost 6 bases and J lost 7; bases outside the gene matches: 10. CDR3 sequence: CASSTTGTSRNEQFF. Here the CDR3 DNA reads TGTGCCAGCAGCACAACCGGGACTAGCAGGAATGAGCAGTTCTTC.

V gene TRBV6-5 combines with J gene TRBJ1-2, with a tentative D call TRBD1 (6 bases). There are 13 residues in the CDR3. Germline V gene data show CDR1 as MNHEY and CDR2 as SVGAGI. V was pared by 6 bases and J by 2 bases, with 10 bases between. CDR3 sequence reads: CASRQGRNYGYTF. The DNA for the CDR3 is TGTGCCAGCAGGCAGGGGAGAAACTATGGCTACACCTTC.